The clone carrying this T cell receptor (beta chain) was detected once. What it recognizes is unknown. The data derive from a study of cytomegalovirus exposure and HLA in healthy donors. Whole-study findings and limits: The study carried out a later analysis of TCR beta sequences. It associated some 15,000 of them with specific HLA alleles at a false discovery rate of 0.05. Apparent HLA restriction characterized most CMV-associated TCR beta chains in a later analysis. There was a cluster of highly shared sequence variants that was likely a sequencing artifact.

Primers included in the PCR were 60 Vbeta and 13 Jbeta primers. Methods used by the authors: Around 9.9 million shared chains were among the roughly 80 million unique TCR beta chains that a later analysis counted. Profiling relied on immunoSEQ multiplex PCR, and the TCRdb table lists in-frame clones only, not all of them. V, J and clone size derive from that table, while D and trimming were established from the DNA sequence. The data show some 200,000 clones, about 78% seen once. The ends were cut back, 6 bases at V and 0 bases at J, with 15 bases in the middle. This CDR3 is 16 amino acids long. Germline-derived CDR1 and CDR2 are MNHEY and SMNVEV (reference sequence).

The sequence was obtained from a woman in her 30s in good health and CMV-seronegative. Input material: PBMCs. The chain couples TRBV27 to TRBJ1-5; D is unresolved. The DNA of the CDR3 is TGTGCCAGCAGGGAGCGGTCTGTGTATAGCAATCAGCCCCAGCATTTT. It translates to CASRERSVYSNQPQHF.